The 9 T cell receptor beta chains below all came from one sample that was sequenced in a study of T cells after posttransplantation cyclophosphamide. TCRdb keeps only in-frame clones here, not all; method: immunoSEQ multiplex PCR. In total the sample includes 20,000 to 25,000 clones, none of them seen once. The sequenced sample was PBMCs. The source is a woman aged 45-65 years in good health, CMV-negative, and a related stem cell transplant donor.

This clone was counted ten times or more. This sequence joins TRBV14 and TRBJ2-3, with 14 positions matching TRBD2. This CDR3 contains 19 residues. J gave up 1 base and V 4 bases, and 10 bases lay outside the gene matches. The germline V gene encodes CDR1 SGHDN and CDR2 FVKESK. CDR3 nucleotide sequence: TGTGCCAGCAGCCTGGGACTAGCGGGAGTTAATTGGGGCACAGATACGCAGTATTTT. Its protein is CASSLGLAGVNWGTDTQYF.

This clone was observed at least ten times. V gene TRBV7-9 combines with J gene TRBJ1-1; D may be TRBD1 (6 bases). Trimming removed 1 base from V and 0 bases from J, with 9 bases in between. Germline V gene data show CDR1 as SEHNR and CDR2 as FQNEAQ (reference sequence). The CDR3 loop spans 15 amino acids. The CDR3 sequence: CASSLDRVVNTEAFF. In nucleotides, the CDR3 is TGTGCCAGCAGCTTAGACAGGGTGGTGAACACTGAAGCTTTCTTT.

This clone was recorded many times. This CDR3 is CASSFSGLAGGTYEQYF. The CDR3 coding sequence is TGTGCCAGCAGCTTTTCCGGACTAGCGGGGGGAACCTACGAGCAGTACTTC. The chain uses TRBV13 and TRBJ2-7, with 14 bases aligning to TRBD2. The V gene's germline CDR1 is PRHDT and CDR2 FYEKMQ (reference sequence). The junction had 6 bases not matched to a gene; V was cut back by 3 bases and J by 2 bases. This CDR3 has 17 residues.

This clone was recorded at least ten times. The chain has TRBV29-1 and TRBJ2-2; D unresolved. V lost 0 bases and J lost 2, with 4 bases in between. Germline loops: CDR1 SQVTM, CDR2 ANQGSEA. The CDR3 totals 13 residues. CDR3 bases: TGCAGCGTTGAAGACAGTAACACCGGGGAGCTGTTTTTT. This encodes CSVEDSNTGELFF.

This clone was picked up many times. V and J are TRBV28 and TRBJ2-7; no firm D call. The CDR3 totals 14 residues. Looked up from germline, CDR1 is MDHEN and CDR2 is SYDVKM. Trimming took off 7 bases at V and 2 bases at J, with 15 bases between the two ends. CDR3 in DNA: TGTGCCAGCACCTCCCGGCCGGAGACCTACGAGCAGTACTTC. Translated, it gives CASTSRPETYEQYF.

V gene TRBV7-9 combines with J gene TRBJ2-5; TRBD1 might be the D (6 bases). The CDR3 sequence is 13 residues long. Germline V lookup: CDR1 SEHNR, CDR2 FQNEAQ (reference sequence). With 5 bases removed from V and 11 bases from J, the gap between germline ends came to 18 bases. The CDR3 bases are TGTGCCAGCAGCGGACAGCCGTCTCTCGGGCAGTACTTC. Translation gives CASSGQPSLGQYF.

This clone was observed at least ten times. The CDR3 DNA reads TGTGCCAGCAGCTTATCCCGGGATGGCTACACCTTC. It specifies CASSLSRDGYTF. The chain couples TRBV7-9 to TRBJ1-2; D is unresolved. The V gene lost 2 bases and the J gene lost 6 bases, with 7 bases spanning the gap. CDR3 size: 12 residues. Germline V lookup: CDR1 SEHNR, CDR2 FQNEAQ (reference sequence).

This clone was recorded many times. The chain recombines TRBV5-4 with TRBJ1-1; TRBD1 aligns across 7 bases. The germline V gene has CDR1 SGHNT and CDR2 YYREEE (reference sequence). V lost 1 base, J lost 5 bases, and 14 bases stayed unmatched. This CDR3 is 17 amino acids long. The DNA for the CDR3 is TGTGCCAGCAGCTTGCCCCTCCCGAAGGGGGCGAGGACTGAAGCTTTCTTT. Amino acids: CASSLPLPKGARTEAFF.

V usage is TRBV23-1 and J usage is TRBJ1-1; D possibly corresponds to TRBD1 (5 bases). TRBV23-1 is placed among ORFs of uncertain function. The CDR3 runs to 15 residues. Trimming left V 8 bases short and J 4 bases short, with 20 bases between. The CDR3 DNA is TGCGCCAGCTATGACTCACTAGGGAGGGGCACTGAAGCTTTCTTT. This sequence encodes CASYDSLGRGTEAFF.